This T cell receptor beta chain was sequenced for a study of long-term antiretroviral therapy in people with HIV. Study findings and constraints: Repertoire dominance by clones expanded before ART was seen at all time points.

A remark on this clone: Its matching antigen is unknown.

Germline lookup yields CDR1 MGHRA and CDR2 YSYEKL. This CDR3 has 12 residues. Trimming removed 2 bases at V and 6 bases at J, with 6 bases between. Per individual, the PBMC samples numbered at least one pre-ART and at least two post-ART. HIV-positive participants all received treatment in the United States. Running of the v3.0 immunoSEQ assay took place at survey level. Some clones are missing from TCRdb's copy, which holds only in-frame ones; the method was immunoSEQ multiplex PCR. The table lists tens of thousands of clones, 80% to 90% of them singletons. J is TRBJ2-3 and V is TRBV4-1; no firm D call. Sequences were derived from unsorted PBMCs, sampled 0.3 years after starting antiretroviral therapy. The sequence was obtained from a man aged 18 to 29 with HIV. The CDR3 sequence: CASSQWFDTQYF. Written as DNA, the CDR3 is TGCGCCAGCAGCCAATGGTTTGATACGCAGTATTTT.